The rows below give T cell receptor beta chains drawn from one sample of a study of T cell clones after liver transplantation. The protocol was immunoSEQ multiplex PCR, while the TCRdb copy is restricted to in-frame clones and leaves out a portion. The sample lists about 120,000 clones; less than 95% were seen once. The specimen was CD4+ T cells from blood, collected 12 months after liver transplant. The receptors originated from a human patient who received a liver transplant. Some T cells may be graft donor cells. The conserved cysteine and the conserved F or W are not part of the CDR3 here. Each record gives: V gene, J gene, CDR3 protein.

TRBV30	TRBJ2-5	ASTGKSQETQY
TRBV5-1	TRBJ1-2	ASSLAGEGYT
TRBV6-1	TRBJ2-2	ASSEDWTGELF
TRBV6-1	TRBJ2-5	ASSNDRASGTQY
TRBV6-5	TRBJ2-2	ASSYSDFSGTGELF
TRBV28	TRBJ2-1	ASSLLSLRAPNNEQF
TRBV11-2	TRBJ2-1	ASSPRLAGGTYNEQF
TRBV15	TRBJ2-1	ATSRGGLAPEQF
TRBV5-5	TRBJ2-5	ASSPKAGVQETQY
TRBV5-4	TRBJ2-1	ASSSGSGNEQF
TRBV6-6	TRBJ2-7	ASSHTQGAHEQY
TRBV7-2	TRBJ2-5	ASTKTGGAETQY
TRBV18	TRBJ2-3	ASSLGGGTDTQY
TRBV7-9	TRBJ2-6	ASSLGSGRGRPGANVLT
TRBV18	TRBJ2-2	ASSESSGVTGELF
TRBV27	TRBJ1-1	ASSLWGQGRGSNTEAF
TRBV19	TRBJ1-5	ASSGQGFNQPQH
TRBV27	TRBJ2-1	ASSRGGLSYNEQF
TRBV6-5	TRBJ1-2	ASSPTGGGGYT
TRBV9	TRBJ2-1	ASSVGTVYNEQF
TRBV7-3	TRBJ2-2	ASSLLRAPTGELF
TRBV7-3	TRBJ2-7	ASSPTAGGEQY
TRBV15	TRBJ2-3	ATSRVAYRSGDTQY
TRBV19	TRBJ2-7	ASSRSPNRLEQY
TRBV29-1	TRBJ2-5	SVGTSGETQY
TRBV5-6	TRBJ2-2	ASSFGPAGKNTGELF
TRBV11-2	TRBJ1-2	ASSLSRLQGGKGYGYT
TRBV20-1	TRBJ2-1	SAPDGLGQF
TRBV5-1	TRBJ2-2	ASSLGLVSTGELF
TRBV25-1	TRBJ1-5	ASSDFQDGLNQPQH
TRBV15	TRBJ1-1	ATSTLRNTEAF
TRBV7-5	TRBJ1-1	VRRERPRQGENTEAF
TRBV6-5	TRBJ1-1	ASSYSGDVLTEAF
TRBV30	TRBJ1-2	ASPAGGGGNYGYT
TRBV5-1	TRBJ1-1	ASSLDLGVRTEAF
TRBV6-5	TRBJ1-1	ASSYSGGNTEAF
TRBV2	TRBJ2-1	ASEFSSYNEQF
TRBV11-2	TRBJ1-5	ASSSGVGDSSNQPQH
TRBV29-1	TRBJ1-2	SVDGGDYGYT
TRBV18	TRBJ2-7	ASSPTDLSVGYEQY
TRBV11-3	TRBJ2-1	ASSLERDRETF
TRBV6-5	TRBJ1-1	ASSSLGNTEAF
TRBV28	TRBJ1-2	ASSFPHDWGYT
TRBV7-8	TRBJ1-1	ASIKPGGSQAF
TRBV27	TRBJ2-3	ASSSGGLADYKEY
TRBV2	TRBJ1-2	ASHLPGGGYGYT
TRBV29-1	TRBJ1-2	SAYSPGTASYGYT
TRBV5-1	TRBJ2-3	ASSTGDTTSDTQY
TRBV9	TRBJ2-7	ASSVGSTSDYEQY